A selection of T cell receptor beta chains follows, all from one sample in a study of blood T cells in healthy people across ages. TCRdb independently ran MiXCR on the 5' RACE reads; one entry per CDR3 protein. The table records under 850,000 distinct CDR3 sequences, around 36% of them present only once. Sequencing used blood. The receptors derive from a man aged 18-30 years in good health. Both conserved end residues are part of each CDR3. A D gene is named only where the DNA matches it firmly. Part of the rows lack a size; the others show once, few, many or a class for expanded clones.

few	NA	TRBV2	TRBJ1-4	TGTGCCAGCAGTGAGGACGGTGCAACTAATGAAAAACTGTTTTTT	CASSEDGATNEKLFF
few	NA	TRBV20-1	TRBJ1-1	TGCAGTGCTAGAGGGGGCGGATCGAACACTGAAGCTTTCTTT	CSARGGGSNTEAFF
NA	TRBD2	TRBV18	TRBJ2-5	TGTGCCAGCTCAGAGGCTAGCGGGGGGAATGAGCAGTACTTC	CASSEASGGNEQYF
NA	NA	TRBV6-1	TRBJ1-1	TGTGCCAGCAGTGAATTGGATGTTGACACTGAAGCTTTCTTT	CASSELDVDTEAFF
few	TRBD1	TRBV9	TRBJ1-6	TGTGCCAGCAGCCAGCAGACAGGGGATTCACCCCTCCACTTT	CASSQQTGDSPLHF
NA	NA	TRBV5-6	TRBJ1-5	TGTGCCGGCAGCTCCGGGAAAGGTTACAGCAATCAGCCCCAGCATTTT	CAGSSGKGYSNQPQHF
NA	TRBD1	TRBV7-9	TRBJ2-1	TGTGCCAGCAGCCCGGGACAGGGGAACGATGAGCAGTTCTTC	CASSPGQGNDEQFF
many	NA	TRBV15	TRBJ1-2	TGTGCCACCAGCAGAGTGGAACAGGAGGGTGGCTACACCTTC	CATSRVEQEGGYTF
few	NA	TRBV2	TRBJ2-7	TGTGCCAGCATGTTTGGACAGCGGGACGAGCAGTACTTC	CASMFGQRDEQYF
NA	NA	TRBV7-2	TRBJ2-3	TGTGCCAGCAGCCCCAACGGGGTGCTAGATACGCAGTATTTT	CASSPNGVLDTQYF
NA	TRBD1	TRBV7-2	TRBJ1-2	TGTGCCAGCAGCCTGAAAGCCGGGACAGGGTTCTATGGCTACACCTTC	CASSLKAGTGFYGYTF
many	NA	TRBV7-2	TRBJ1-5	TGTGCCAGCAGCTTAGGCTCCCAGCCCCAGCATTTT	CASSLGSQPQHF
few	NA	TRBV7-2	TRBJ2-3	TGTGCCAGCAGCCGGGGGTCCGGAGGGGATACGCAGTATTTT	CASSRGSGGDTQYF
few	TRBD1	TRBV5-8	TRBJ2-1	TGTGCCAGCAGCCGAGGACAGGCCTCCTACAATGAGCAGTTCTTC	CASSRGQASYNEQFF
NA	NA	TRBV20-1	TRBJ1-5	TGCAGTGCAAGTCCGGGACTAAACAATCAGCCCCAGCATTTT	CSASPGLNNQPQHF
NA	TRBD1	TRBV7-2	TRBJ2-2	TGTGCCAGCAACCTACAGGGGGCGGGCGGGGAGCTGTTTTTT	CASNLQGAGGELFF
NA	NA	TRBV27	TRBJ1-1	TGTGCCAGCAGTCCCCAGACCCACAGGCTGAGGACCATGAACACTGAAGCTTTCTTT	CASSPQTHRLRTMNTEAFF
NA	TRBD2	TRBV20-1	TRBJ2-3	TGCAGTGCTAGAGATCCGGCTAGCGGGGACCCCCCTAGCACAGATACGCAGTATTTT	CSARDPASGDPPSTDTQYF
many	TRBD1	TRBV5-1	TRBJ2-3	TGCGCCAGCAACCCCTCCATGGACAGGGATACGCAGTATTTT	CASNPSMDRDTQYF
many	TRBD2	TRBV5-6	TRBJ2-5	TGTGCCAGCAGCTTGTGGGCTAGCGGAGAGACCCAGTACTTC	CASSLWASGETQYF
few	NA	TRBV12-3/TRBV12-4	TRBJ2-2	TGTGCCAGCAGTTCGCTCAATGGGGGACCCGGGGAGCTGTTTTTT	CASSSLNGGPGELFF
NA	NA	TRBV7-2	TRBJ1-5	TGTGCCAGCAGCTCTGCGGACACCAATCAGCCCCAGCATTTT	CASSSADTNQPQHF
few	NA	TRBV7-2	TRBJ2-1	TGTGCCAGCAGCTTAGGCCGAAACTACAATGAGCAGTTCTTC	CASSLGRNYNEQFF
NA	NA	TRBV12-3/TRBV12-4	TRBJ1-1	TGTGCCAGCAGACAGGGACCCGGGGGGCCTGAAGCTTTCTTT	CASRQGPGGPEAFF
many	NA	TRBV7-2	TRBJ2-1	TGTGCCAGCAGTTCAGGAGGCAATGAGCAGTTCTTC	CASSSGGNEQFF
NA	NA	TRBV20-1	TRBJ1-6	TGCAGTGCTCCGGGGGGGAGAGGTAATTCACCCCTCCACTTT	CSAPGGRGNSPLHF